Below, 22 T cell receptor beta chains from the same sample are listed, as sequenced in a study of blood T cell repertoires in COVID-19. Some clones are missing from TCRdb's copy, which holds only in-frame ones; the method was immunoSEQ multiplex PCR. The table shows 90,000 to 100,000 clones, with less than 85% occurring only once. Source material: peripheral blood. The receptors here all came from a man older than 75 with acute or convalescent COVID-19.

The V call is TRBV19, the J call TRBJ2-1; 8 bases align to TRBD2. CDR1 is LNHDA and CDR2 is SQIVND in the germline V gene (reference sequence). With V trimmed by 6 bases and J by 7 bases, 5 bases remained unmatched. The CDR3 contains 13 residues. CDR3 nucleotides: TGTGCCAGTAGCCTACTAGCGGCGAATGAGCAGTTCTTC. The encoded protein is CASSLLAANEQFF.

Here the CDR3 reads CAISAAPSGSSTDTQYF. CDR3 bases: TGTGCCATCAGTGCGGCCCCTAGCGGGTCTAGCACAGATACGCAGTATTTT. The chain recombines TRBV10-3 with TRBJ2-3; 8 bases agree with TRBD2. Germline values: CDR1 ENHRY, CDR2 SYGVKD. Trimming took 4 bases from V and 0 from J; bases not matched to a gene: 9. The CDR3 contains 17 residues.

The chain links TRBV28 to TRBJ2-1; TRBD2 agrees at 13 bases. The CDR3 spans 15 residues. V lost 2 bases to trimming and J lost 15 bases; unmatched junction nucleotides: 10. Per the germline V gene, CDR1 is MDHEN and CDR2 is SYDVKM. Here the CDR3 reads CASSLPGTSGTLLFF. In DNA form, the CDR3 reads TGTGCCAGCAGTTTACCGGGGACTAGCGGGACCCTGCTGTTCTTC.

The chain couples TRBV19 to TRBJ2-4, with 7 bases aligning to TRBD1. Germline assignment: CDR1 LNHDA and CDR2 SQIVND (reference sequence). V was clipped by 9 bases and J by 0 bases; unmatched bases: 5. This CDR3 spans 14 amino acids. CDR3 loop: CASETGLAKNIQYF. CDR3 in DNA: TGTGCCAGCGAGACAGGGCTAGCCAAAAACATTCAGTACTTC.

The rearrangement uses TRBV28 and TRBJ2-5; D gene uncertain. CDR3 size: 13 residues. Germline CDR1 MDHEN, CDR2 SYDVKM. Trimming cost V 2 bases and J 0 bases, with 4 bases left between them. CDR3 loop: CASSLTNQETQYF. DNA for the CDR3: TGTGCCAGCAGTTTAACTAACCAAGAGACCCAGTACTTC.

This chain connects TRBV7-3 to TRBJ2-1, with TRBD2 matching over 7 bases. This CDR3 contains 15 residues. From germline, CDR1 is SGHTA and CDR2 FQGTGA. The V gene end was trimmed by 5 bases and the J gene end by 3 bases; junction bases not matched to a gene: 7. The CDR3: CASSLSGINYNEQFF. The CDR3 region has the DNA TGTGCCAGCAGCCTCAGCGGGATTAACTACAATGAGCAGTTCTTC.

The genes are TRBV7-3 and TRBJ2-3; D is uncertain. Trimming removed 5 bases at V and 2 bases at J, with 14 bases between. Germline CDR1 and CDR2: SGHTA and FQGTGA. This CDR3 spans 15 amino acids. CDR3 nucleotide sequence: TGTGCCAGCAGCGACGCAGGAAGAGACACAGATACGCAGTATTTT. Amino acid sequence: CASSDAGRDTDTQYF.

The CDR3 here is CATSRETGYDYGYTF. The DNA of the CDR3 is TGTGCCACCAGCAGAGAGACAGGGTACGACTATGGCTACACCTTC. The chain carries TRBV15 and TRBJ1-2; 7 bases are shared with TRBD1. The CDR3 runs to 15 residues. V was pared by 0 bases and J by 3 bases, with 4 bases of the junction left unmatched. Per germline, CDR1 LNHNV and CDR2 YYDKDF (reference sequence).

V and J are TRBV7-3 and TRBJ2-1; 10 bases map to TRBD2. Germline V CDR1 and CDR2: SGHTA, FQGTGA. The CDR3 extends over 15 amino acids. The V segment lost 5 bases and the J segment 9 bases; nucleotides outside the gene matches: 10. CDR3 sequence (DNA): TGTGCCAGCAGCCAATCAGCGGGAGGGCCGGGTGAGCAGTTCTTC. It yields the protein CASSQSAGGPGEQFF.

The J gene is TRBJ1-2, the V gene TRBV28, with D possibly matching TRBD1 (6 bases). The CDR3 covers 15 residues. Trimming removed 3 bases from V and 8 bases from J, with 19 bases in between. Germline lookup yields CDR1 MDHEN and CDR2 SYDVKM. CDR3 nucleotides: TGTGCCAGCAGTTTTCAGGGGCCAGGCATGAGCGGCTACACCTTC. This sequence encodes CASSFQGPGMSGYTF.

The V call is TRBV6-1, the J call TRBJ1-6, with D perhaps matching TRBD1 (5 bases). CDR1 is MNHNS and CDR2 is SASEGT in the germline V gene. Trimming took 3 bases from V and 8 from J, leaving 20 bases between them. The CDR3 is made up of 17 amino acids. CDR3 in DNA: TGTGCCAGCAGTGAGGGGGGGTCAGGCTCGATGGATTCACCCCTCCACTTT. This codes for CASSEGGSGSMDSPLHF.

The rearrangement joins TRBV6-1 to TRBJ1-2; TRBD1 matches 10 bases. This CDR3 region has 14 residues. The trim removed 2 bases at V and 8 bases at J, leaving 5 bases unmatched. The germline gives CDR1 MNHNS, CDR2 SASEGT. DNA of the CDR3: TGTGCCAGCAGTGAAAGGACAGGGGGAAGGGGCTACACCTTC. Protein product: CASSERTGGRGYTF.

The V and J genes are TRBV15 and TRBJ2-1; 9 nucleotides match TRBD2. The V and J ends lost 0 bases and 7 bases, in that order; junction bases with no gene match: 4. The CDR3 sequence is 15 residues long. Germline V gene sequence: CDR1 LNHNV, CDR2 YYDKDF (reference sequence). This chain's CDR3 is CATSREGGRGNEQFF. For the CDR3, the DNA is TGTGCCACCAGCAGAGAGGGCGGGAGGGGGAATGAGCAGTTCTTC. The complete variable domain, with remaining parts taken from reference TRBV15 and TRBJ2-1, reads DAMVIQNPRYQVTQFGKPVTLSCSQTLNHNVMYWYQQKSSQAPKLLFHYYDKDFNNEADTPDNFQSRRPNTSFCFLDIRSPGLGDTAMYLCATSREGGRGNEQFFGPGTRLTVL.

The genes are TRBV29-1 and TRBJ1-1; D ambiguous. CDR3 size: 12 residues. Deletions cut 5 bases from V and 4 bases from J, with 11 bases between. The V gene's germline CDR1 is SQVTM and CDR2 ANQGSEA. The CDR3 here is CSVYNSGTEAFF. CDR3 DNA: TGCAGCGTTTATAATTCGGGCACTGAAGCTTTCTTT.

The gene calls are TRBV29-1 and TRBJ1-4; D gene uncertain. The CDR3 is 16 residues long. Germline V gene data show CDR1 as SQVTM and CDR2 as ANQGSEA. V shed 7 bases and J shed 3 bases, with 21 bases lying between them. The CDR3 spells CSASPFDSNANEKLFF. In DNA form, the CDR3 reads TGCAGCGCCTCCCCGTTCGACTCCAACGCTAATGAAAAACTGTTTTTT.

The rearrangement uses TRBV27 and TRBJ1-2; TRBD1 agrees at 7 bases. Unmatched junction bases numbered 9, after V lost 6 bases and J lost 2 bases. The CDR3 is 15 amino acids. Germline loops: CDR1 MNHEY, CDR2 SMNVEV (reference sequence). The CDR3 DNA is TGTGCCAGCAGGGTCTGGACAGGTTCAAACTATGGCTACACCTTC. It is translated as CASRVWTGSNYGYTF.

This chain joins TRBV14 and TRBJ1-4; TRBD1 aligns across 10 bases. This CDR3 comprises 16 residues. V shed 2 bases, J shed 7 bases, and the junction held 7 bases outside the gene matches. Germline V CDR1 and CDR2: SGHDN, FVKESK. As DNA, the CDR3 is TGTGCCAGCAGCCAACTAAGGACAGGGGGAGTTGAAAAACTGTTTTTT. Translating it yields CASSQLRTGGVEKLFF.

This clone was counted a few times. The rearrangement joins TRBV5-6 to TRBJ1-5; the D gene is possibly TRBD1 (5 bases). CDR1 is SGHDT and CDR2 is YYEEEE in the germline V gene. V gave up 1 base and J gave up 2 bases, with 7 bases separating them. This CDR3 contains 14 residues. The CDR3 loop reads CASSLRQRNQPQHF. Here the CDR3 DNA reads TGTGCCAGCAGCTTGCGACAGCGCAATCAGCCCCAGCATTTT.

This chain uses TRBV7-3 with TRBJ2-2; a weak D match, TRBD2 (6 bases). Germline assignment: CDR1 SGHTA and CDR2 FQGTGA. The CDR3 length is 14 residues. Trimming took 5 bases from V and 4 from J, leaving 11 bases between them. The CDR3 DNA is TGTGCCAGCAGCGCGGGACTGACCACCGGGGAGCTGTTTTTT. Translation gives CASSAGLTTGELFF.

V and J are TRBV24-1 and TRBJ1-2, with D tentatively TRBD1 (6 bases). The CDR3 has 15 amino acids. V was trimmed by 4 bases and J by 0 bases, leaving 11 bases between them. CDR1 and CDR2 from the germline V gene are KGHDR and SFDVKD. The CDR3 protein is CATSDPTGSNYGYTF. CDR3 coding DNA: TGTGCCACCAGTGACCCGACAGGTTCTAACTATGGCTACACCTTC.

The chain joins TRBV3-1 (or the pseudogene TRBV3-2) to TRBJ1-6; no definite D call. Germline V gene sequence: CDR1 LGHDT, CDR2 YNNKEL (reference sequence). The CDR3 loop spans 16 amino acids. V dropped 3 bases and J dropped 2 bases, with 11 bases sitting between them. The CDR3 DNA reads as TGTGCCAGCAGCCACAGGCAGATGACCTATAATTCACCCCTCCACTTT. Its translation is CASSHRQMTYNSPLHF.

Of note for this clone: Additional DNA sequences in this sample encode the identical CDR3. The CDR3 nucleotides read TGTGCCAGTAGCCCCGGGACAGGTCCTTACGAGCAGTACTTC. Translating it yields CASSPGTGPYEQYF. The gene calls are TRBV19 and TRBJ2-7, with 8 positions matching TRBD1. This CDR3 contains 14 residues. The germline CDR1 and CDR2 sequences are LNHDA and SQIVND (reference sequence). V was pared by 6 bases and J by 4 bases, with 8 bases of the junction left unmatched.